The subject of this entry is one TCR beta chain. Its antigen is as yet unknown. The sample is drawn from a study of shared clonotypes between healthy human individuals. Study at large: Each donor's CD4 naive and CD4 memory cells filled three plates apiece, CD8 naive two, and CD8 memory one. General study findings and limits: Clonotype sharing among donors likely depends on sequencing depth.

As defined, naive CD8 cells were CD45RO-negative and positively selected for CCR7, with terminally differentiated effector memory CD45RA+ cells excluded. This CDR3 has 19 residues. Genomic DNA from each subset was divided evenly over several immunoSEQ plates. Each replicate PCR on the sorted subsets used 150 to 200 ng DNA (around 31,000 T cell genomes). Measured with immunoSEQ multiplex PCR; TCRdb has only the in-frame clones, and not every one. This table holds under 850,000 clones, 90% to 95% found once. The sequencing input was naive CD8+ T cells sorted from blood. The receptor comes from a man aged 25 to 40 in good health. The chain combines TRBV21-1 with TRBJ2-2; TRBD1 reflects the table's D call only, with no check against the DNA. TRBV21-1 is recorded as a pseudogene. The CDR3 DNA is TGTGCCAGCACTTCTCCCCTCCTTGACAGGGGGCGCGGAACCGGGGAGCTGTTTTTT. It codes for CASTSPLLDRGRGTGELFF.